The source of this T cell receptor (beta chain) is a study of blood T cell repertoires in COVID-19. Study-level information: PBMCs, B-cell-depleted T cells, or T cells were the source of the cDNA or gDNA that made up the material.

CDR3 length: 15 amino acids. Trimming stripped 1 base from V and 1 base from J, with 9 bases between. Germline values: CDR1 MNHEY, CDR2 SMNVEV (reference sequence). Original methodology: Amplification from reference gene primers served as the basis for estimated nucleated cell counts. Clones were sequenced by immunoSEQ multiplex PCR, and TCRdb holds only the in-frame ones, with some missing. The V and J calls and clone size come from that table; D and trimming were worked out from the DNA. The repertoire has 650,000 to 800,000 clones, approximately 90% of them found once; the top ten carry approximately 0.25%.

Sequenced: peripheral blood. This TCR was sampled from a woman younger than 30 with acute or convalescent COVID-19. This chain connects TRBV27 to TRBJ2-3, with a tentative D call TRBD1 (5 bases). The CDR3 DNA sequence: TGTGCCAGCAGTTTATATGCAGGGCGCACAGATACGCAGTATTTT. Amino acids: CASSLYAGRTDTQYF.